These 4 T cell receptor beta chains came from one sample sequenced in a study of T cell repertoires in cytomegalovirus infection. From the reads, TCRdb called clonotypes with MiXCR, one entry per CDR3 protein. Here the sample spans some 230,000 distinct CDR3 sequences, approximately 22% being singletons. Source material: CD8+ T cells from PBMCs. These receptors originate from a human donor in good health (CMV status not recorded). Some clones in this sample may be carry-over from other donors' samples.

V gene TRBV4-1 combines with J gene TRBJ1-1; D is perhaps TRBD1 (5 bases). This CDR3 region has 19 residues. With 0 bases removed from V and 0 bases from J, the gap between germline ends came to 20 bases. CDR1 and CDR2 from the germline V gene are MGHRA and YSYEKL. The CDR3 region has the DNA TGCGCCAGCAGCCAAGATGGGGCCAGGTCCCTCACCATGAACACTGAAGCTTTCTTT. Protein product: CASSQDGARSLTMNTEAFF.

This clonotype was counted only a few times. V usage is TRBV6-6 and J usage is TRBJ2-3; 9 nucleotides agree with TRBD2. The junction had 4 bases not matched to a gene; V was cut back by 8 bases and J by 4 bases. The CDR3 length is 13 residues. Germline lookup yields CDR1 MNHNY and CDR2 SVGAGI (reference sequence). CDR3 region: CASAGGPADTQYF. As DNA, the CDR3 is TGTGCCAGCGCGGGGGGGCCGGCAGATACGCAGTATTTT.

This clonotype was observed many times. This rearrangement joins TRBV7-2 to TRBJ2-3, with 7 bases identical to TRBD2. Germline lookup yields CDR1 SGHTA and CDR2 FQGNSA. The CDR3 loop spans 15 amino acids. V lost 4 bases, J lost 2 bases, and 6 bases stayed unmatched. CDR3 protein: CASSSGEGHTDTQYF. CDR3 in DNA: TGTGCCAGCAGCTCCGGGGAGGGGCACACAGATACGCAGTATTTT.

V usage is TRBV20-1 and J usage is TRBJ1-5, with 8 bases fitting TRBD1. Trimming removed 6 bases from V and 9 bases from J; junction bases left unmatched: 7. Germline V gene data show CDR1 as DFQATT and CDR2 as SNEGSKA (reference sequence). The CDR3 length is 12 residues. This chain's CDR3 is CSAPTGEGPQHF. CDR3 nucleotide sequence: TGCAGTGCCCCGACAGGGGAAGGGCCCCAGCATTTT.